This T cell receptor beta chain is from a study of cytomegalovirus exposure and HLA in healthy donors. Study findings and constraints: A previous analysis found most TCR beta V segments productive roughly 87% or roughly 30% of the time.

As to this clone: Antigen: not known.

Unmatched junction bases numbered 9, after V lost 0 bases and J lost 6 bases. The CDR3 contains 16 residues. CDR1 and CDR2 (germline): MGHRA, YSYEKL. Use of 60 Vbeta and 13 Jbeta primers characterized the PCR. Sequenced by immunoSEQ multiplex PCR; TCRdb stores in-frame clones only, minus some. The sample consists of 150,000 to 200,000 clones, about 75% of them appearing once. The TCR originated in a male donor in good health and CMV-seropositive. The J gene is TRBJ2-7, the V gene TRBV4-1; TRBD1 agrees at 9 bases. Sequences were obtained from PBMCs. The DNA for the CDR3 is TGCGCCAGCAGCCAAGAAGGGGACAGGGCCGTCTTCGAGCAGTACTTC. The encoded protein is CASSQEGDRAVFEQYF.